This record looks at one T cell receptor beta chain sequence and its context. Method: immunoSEQ multiplex PCR; TCRdb's copy keeps in-frame clones and lacks some. This sample has over 60,000 clones, with 89% found just once. This entry belongs to a study of blood T cell repertoires in COVID-19. Trimming took off 2 bases at V and 0 bases at J, with 14 bases between the two ends. The CDR3 contains 17 residues. Germline-derived CDR1 and CDR2 are LNHNV and YYDKDF (reference sequence). This sequence originates from a woman in her forties or fifties with active COVID-19. Sequenced input: peripheral blood. The rearrangement links TRBV15 to TRBJ2-1, with D possibly matching TRBD1 (6 bases). CDR3 sequence (DNA): TGTGCCACCAGCAGACGACAGGACCTGAGCTCCTACAATGAGCAGTTCTTC. Translated: CATSRRQDLSSYNEQFF.